This T cell receptor (beta chain) is drawn from a study of T cells in Graves' hyperthyroidism and ophthalmopathy. Findings and limits, study-wide: Ophthalmopathy and stable hyperthyroidism were separated by a 13 V-J model. In blood, most of the thyroid clonotypes expanded above 0.001 were also present.

There are a few counts of this clonotype. The antigen remains undetermined. Diagnostic assessment was based on clinical symptoms, serum thyroxine and TRAb, thyroid ultrasound and orbital computed tomography. This sample holds PBMCs from roughly 10 ml fresh peripheral blood. RNA transcripts yielded amplified TCR beta CDR3 regions. The primer set for the first-round RT-PCR of the TCR CDR3 was HTBI. Each CDR3 protein gets one entry after TCRdb re-called the multiplex PCR reads with MiXCR. Of roughly 630,000 distinct CDR3 sequences in the sample, about 15% were seen once. This CDR3 spans 11 amino acids. The V and J ends lost 7 bases and 7 bases respectively, with 8 bases between them.

Sequences were obtained from blood. The receptor's source is a woman aged 30 to 39 with Graves' hyperthyroidism. J is TRBJ2-1 and V is TRBV12-3 or TRBV12-4; unclear D gene. CDR3 loop: CASTTSNEQFF. CDR3 DNA: TGTGCCAGCACCACCTCGAATGAGCAGTTCTTC.